The clone carrying this T cell receptor (beta chain) came up once. V lost 4 bases to trimming and J lost 8 bases; unmatched junction nucleotides: 10. The CDR3 loop spans 15 amino acids. Germline CDR1 is SGDLS and CDR2 is YYNGEE. This sample is drawn from a study of cytomegalovirus exposure and HLA in healthy donors. PCR primers comprised 60 Vbeta and 13 Jbeta primers. The table came from immunoSEQ multiplex PCR; TCRdb's copy has only in-frame clones and leaves some out. The profile shows more than 20,000 clones, around 77% of them singletons. This clonotype originated in a man in his 60s in good health and CMV-seronegative. Specimen: PBMCs. V usage is TRBV9 and J usage is TRBJ1-5, with 9 nucleotides matching TRBD1. The CDR3 spells CASSSSPGTGKPQHF. In DNA, the CDR3 is TGTGCCAGCAGCTCGAGTCCCGGGACAGGGAAGCCCCAGCATTTT.